This T cell receptor beta chain is from a study of T cells in localized non-small cell lung cancer. The repertoire was sequenced with immunoSEQ multiplex PCR; TCRdb's copy has only in-frame clones and lacks some. The sample yields roughly 40,000 clones, approximately 80% seen once. Trimming stripped 7 bases from V and 1 base from J, with 8 bases between. The CDR3 consists of 13 residues. Germline V CDR1 and CDR2: MNHNY, SVGAGI (reference sequence). The source material was PBMCs, sampled before any cancer treatment. The origin of this receptor is a man between 40 and 70 years old with stage II lung adenocarcinoma. This chain uses TRBV6-6 with TRBJ2-4, with TRBD2 as a possible D gene (6 bases). CDR3 loop: CASTGGAKNIQYF. For the CDR3, the DNA is TGTGCCAGCACTGGGGGGGCCAAAAACATTCAGTACTTC.